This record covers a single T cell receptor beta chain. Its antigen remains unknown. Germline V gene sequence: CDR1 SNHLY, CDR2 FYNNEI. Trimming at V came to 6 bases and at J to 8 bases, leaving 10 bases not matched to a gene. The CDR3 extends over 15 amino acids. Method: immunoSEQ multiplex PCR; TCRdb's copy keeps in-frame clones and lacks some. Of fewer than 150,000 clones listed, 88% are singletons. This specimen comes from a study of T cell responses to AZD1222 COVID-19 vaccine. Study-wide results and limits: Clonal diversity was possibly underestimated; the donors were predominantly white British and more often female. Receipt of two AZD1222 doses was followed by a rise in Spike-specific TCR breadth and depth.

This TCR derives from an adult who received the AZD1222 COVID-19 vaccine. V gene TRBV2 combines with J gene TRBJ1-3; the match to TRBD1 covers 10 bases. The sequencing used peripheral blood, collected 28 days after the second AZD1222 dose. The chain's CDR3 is CASRSRTGGLDTIYF. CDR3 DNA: TGTGCCAGCAGATCCAGGACAGGGGGTTTGGACACCATATATTTT.